The T cell receptor (beta chain) under discussion was sequenced for a study of blood T cell repertoires in COVID-19. Study background: COVID-19 samples collected from the United States, Italy and Spain covered acute and convalescent phases. PBMCs, B-cell-depleted T cells, or T cells provided the cDNA or gDNA that made up the material.

In the original processing: Amplification of reference gene primers was used by the study to estimate nucleated cell counts. Measured with immunoSEQ multiplex PCR; TCRdb has only the in-frame clones, and not every one. That table is the source of V, J and clone size, and D and trimming were worked out from the DNA. In the table there are 100,000 to 110,000 clones, about 80% of which are singletons. The germline V gene has CDR1 SGHRS and CDR2 YFSETQ. This CDR3 contains 12 residues. The ends lost 4 bases at V and 6 bases at J; junction bases unmatched: 4. The sample consisted of peripheral blood. The sequence came from a man aged 70 or older with active or convalescent COVID-19. The chain carries TRBV5-1 and TRBJ2-7; 7 bases line up with TRBD1. CDR3 bases: TGCGCCAGCAGCATGACAGGGTCCGAGCAGTACTTC. The encoded protein is CASSMTGSEQYF.